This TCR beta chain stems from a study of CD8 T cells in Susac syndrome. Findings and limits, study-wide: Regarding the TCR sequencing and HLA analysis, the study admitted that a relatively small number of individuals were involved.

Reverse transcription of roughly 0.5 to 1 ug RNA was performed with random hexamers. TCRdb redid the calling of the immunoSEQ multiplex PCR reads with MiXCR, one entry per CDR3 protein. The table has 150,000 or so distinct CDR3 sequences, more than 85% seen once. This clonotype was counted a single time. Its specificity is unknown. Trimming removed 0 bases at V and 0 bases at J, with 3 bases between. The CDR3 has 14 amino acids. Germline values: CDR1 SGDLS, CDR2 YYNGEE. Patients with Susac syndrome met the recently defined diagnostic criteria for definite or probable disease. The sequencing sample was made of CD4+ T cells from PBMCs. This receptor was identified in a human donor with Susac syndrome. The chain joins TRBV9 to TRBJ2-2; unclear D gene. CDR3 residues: CASSVDPNTGELFF. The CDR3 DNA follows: TGTGCCAGCAGCGTAGACCCGAACACCGGGGAGCTGTTTTTT. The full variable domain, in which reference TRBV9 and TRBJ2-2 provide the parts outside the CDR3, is DSGVTQTPKHLITATGQRVTLRCSPRSGDLSVYWYQQSLDQGLQFLIQYYNGEERAKGNILERFSAQQFPDLHSELNLSSLELGDSALYFCASSVDPNTGELFFGEGSRLTVL.